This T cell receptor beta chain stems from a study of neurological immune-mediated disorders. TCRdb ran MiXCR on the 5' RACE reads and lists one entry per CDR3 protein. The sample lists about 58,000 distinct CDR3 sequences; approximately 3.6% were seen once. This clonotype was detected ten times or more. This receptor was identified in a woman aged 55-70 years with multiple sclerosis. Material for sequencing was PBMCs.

The CDR3, as DNA: TGTGCCACCAGCAGAGATAAGTTCGGCAAAATGGGTTCACCCCTCCACTTT. Translation: CATSRDKFGKMGSPLHF. This sequence joins TRBV15 and TRBJ1-6; unclear D gene. The germline V and J ends were trimmed by 0 bases and 9 bases, with 18 bases remaining between them. Germline V lookup: CDR1 LNHNV, CDR2 YYDKDF (reference sequence). This CDR3 region has 17 residues.